Below, 28 T cell receptor beta chains from the same sample are listed, as sequenced in a study of control samples from healthy donors and cancer patients. TCRdb's copy holds only in-frame clones and misses some; the assay was immunoSEQ multiplex PCR. Among roughly 84,000 clones listed, over 75% were seen once. Sequenced input: blood. These receptors all stem from a man over 45 in good health.

This clone was detected once. The chain combines TRBV7-6 with TRBJ2-7; TRBD1 agrees at 8 bases. V dropped 1 base and J dropped 7; count of bases not matched to a gene: 6. The CDR3 consists of 14 residues. CDR1 and CDR2 from the germline V gene are SGHVS and FNYEAQ. The CDR3 sequence: CASSLGQGAGEQYF. The CDR3 coding sequence is TGTGCCAGCAGCTTAGGGCAGGGGGCAGGGGAGCAGTACTTC.

This chain connects TRBV9 to TRBJ1-3; possibly TRBD1 for D (6 bases). The germline V and J ends were trimmed by 0 bases and 3 bases, with 13 bases remaining between them. CDR1 is SGDLS, CDR2 YYNGEE, per germline. There are 16 residues in the CDR3. This chain's CDR3 is CASSVDGGAGGNTIYF. CDR3 bases: TGTGCCAGCAGCGTAGATGGGGGCGCGGGTGGAAACACCATATATTTT.

Details on this clone: At one of its ends the junction is not consistent with the germline gene, which may arise from a read error. The rearrangement uses TRBV2 and TRBJ1-5, with D possibly matching TRBD1 (5 bases). The CDR3 contains 12 residues. The V gene's germline CDR1 is SNHLY and CDR2 FYNNEI. For the CDR3, the DNA is TGTGCCAGCAGTGATGGAATTAGGGGATTAGAGTTT. Translating it yields CASSDGIRGLEF.

This rearrangement joins TRBV5-1 to TRBJ2-2; 13 bases map to TRBD2. This CDR3 spans 18 amino acids. Germline values: CDR1 SGHRS, CDR2 YFSETQ. The V gene end was trimmed by 0 bases and the J gene end by 4 bases; junction bases not matched to a gene: 6. The DNA of the CDR3 is TGCGCCAGCAGCTTGGCTGTACTAGCGGGGGGGCGCACCGGGGAGCTGTTTTTT. It is translated as CASSLAVLAGGRTGELFF.

The rearrangement uses TRBV7-2 and TRBJ2-3; 13 bases line up with TRBD2. CDR3 length: 16 residues. Germline CDR1 and CDR2: SGHTA and FQGNSA. The V segment lost 3 bases and the J segment 4 bases; nucleotides outside the gene matches: 4. CDR3 region: CASSLGLAGPPDTQYF. CDR3 DNA sequence: TGTGCCAGCAGCTTGGGACTAGCGGGGCCGCCAGATACGCAGTATTTT.

With regard to this clone: One junction end does not reproduce the germline sequence, and a read error may be involved. The chain has TRBV6-5 and TRBJ1-5; no firm D call. Germline V gives CDR1 MNHEY, CDR2 SVGAGI. There are 15 residues in the CDR3. For the CDR3, the DNA is TGTGCCAGCAGTGACTCTGTTTATAGCAATCAGCCCCAGCATTTT. Translation gives CASSDSVYSNQPQHF.

The gene calls are TRBV9 and TRBJ2-3; possible D gene TRBD2, 6 bases. V dropped 4 bases and J dropped 2 bases, with 23 bases sitting between them. The CDR3 covers 18 residues. Germline V gene lookup returns CDR1 SGDLS and CDR2 YYNGEE. In nucleotides, the CDR3 is TGTGCCAGCAGCACATCTTACAATCCGGGACTCGCCACAGATACGCAGTATTTT. Amino acid sequence: CASSTSYNPGLATDTQYF.

The chain links TRBV9 to TRBJ2-5; no reliable D call. CDR3 length equals 15 residues. V dropped 3 bases and J dropped 0 bases, with 12 bases sitting between them. The germline gives CDR1 SGDLS, CDR2 YYNGEE. CDR3 in amino acids: CASSGVVANQETQYF. DNA for the CDR3: TGTGCCAGCAGCGGGGTAGTAGCTAACCAAGAGACCCAGTACTTC.

V and J are TRBV12-5 and TRBJ2-7; 8 positions match TRBD2. Germline trimming cut 3 bases from V and 3 bases from J; bases unmatched to any gene: 7. This CDR3 comprises 15 residues. The germline gives CDR1 LGHNT, CDR2 FRNRAP. CDR3: CASGLDGGGIYEQYF. For the CDR3, the DNA is TGTGCTAGTGGTTTAGACGGGGGGGGCATCTACGAGCAGTACTTC.

This rearrangement joins TRBV5-5 to TRBJ1-5; TRBD1 might be the D (6 bases). The ends were cut back, 0 bases at V and 3 bases at J, with 10 bases in the middle. Germline values: CDR1 SGHKS, CDR2 YYEKEE (reference sequence). The CDR3 is 15 residues long. The CDR3, as DNA: TGTGCCAGCAGCTTGGCACAGGGTTCCAATCAGCCCCAGCATTTT. Protein product: CASSLAQGSNQPQHF. Full variable domain (remainder filled in from reference TRBV5-5 and TRBJ1-5): DAGVTQSPTHLIKTRGQQVTLRCSPISGHKSVSWYQQVLGQGPQFIFQYYEKEERGRGNFPDRFSARQFPNYSSELNVNALLLGDSALYLCASSLAQGSNQPQHFGDGTRLSIL.

The chain has TRBV4-2 and TRBJ2-4; D gene unclear. The germline V and J ends were trimmed by 2 bases and 5 bases, with 10 bases remaining between them. The CDR3 length is 14 residues. Germline V CDR1 and CDR2: LGHNA, YNFKEQ. CDR3 sequence: CASSQSASENIQYF. The CDR3, as DNA: TGTGCCAGCAGCCAATCCGCCTCAGAAAACATTCAGTACTTC.

V is TRBV6-5 and J is TRBJ1-1; D unclear. The CDR3 extends over 14 amino acids. CDR1 and CDR2 (germline): MNHEY, SVGAGI. V was cut by 7 bases and J by 5 bases, with 17 bases left in between. CDR3 sequence reads: CASMVGFVGTEAFF. CDR3 bases: TGTGCCAGCATGGTGGGATTTGTAGGGACTGAAGCTTTCTTT.

V is TRBV2 and J is TRBJ2-6; 8 bases agree with TRBD1. The length of the CDR3 is 16 residues. Losses at the gene ends were 6 bases for V and 6 bases for J; bases not matched to a gene: 10. Germline CDR1 reads SNHLY; CDR2 reads FYNNEI. Written as DNA, the CDR3 is TGTGCCAGCAGCATGGACAGGGTGATGGTGGCCAACGTCCTGACTTTC. This gives the protein CASSMDRVMVANVLTF.

This chain uses TRBV7-2 with TRBJ2-1; D possibly corresponds to TRBD2 (5 bases). CDR1 and CDR2 (germline): SGHTA, FQGNSA. The CDR3 extends over 16 amino acids. The V and J ends lost 1 base and 5 bases respectively, with 15 bases between them. Here the CDR3 DNA reads TGTGCCAGCAGCTTAGATCGGCTAGCCCTCAACAATGAGCAGTTCTTC. Translation gives CASSLDRLALNNEQFF.

The chain employs TRBV7-9 and TRBJ1-4, with 9 bases that match TRBD1. This CDR3 has 14 amino acids. V shed 3 bases and J 7 bases; nucleotides not matched to a gene: 3. The germline CDR1 and CDR2 sequences are SEHNR and FQNEAQ (reference sequence). The CDR3 DNA sequence: TGTGCCAGCAGCTTTGGGACAGGGAGTGAAAAACTGTTTTTT. Its translation: CASSFGTGSEKLFF.

This chain links TRBV6-2 or TRBV6-3 with TRBJ1-5; D is unclear. Germline loops: CDR1 MNHEY, CDR2 SVGEGT. The CDR3 consists of 17 residues. V lost 2 bases and J 0 bases, leaving 14 bases between the germline ends. CDR3 sequence (DNA): TGTGCCAGCAGTTACAAGGTAGAACCCTATAGCAATCAGCCCCAGCATTTT. This sequence encodes CASSYKVEPYSNQPQHF.

The chain is built from TRBV21-1 and TRBJ2-6. TRBV21-1 is assigned pseudogene status. This CDR3 has 20 amino acids. CDR3 sequence (DNA): TGTGCCAGCAGCAAATGGGCGACCGGGGACCCTCGCTCTGGGGCCAACGTCCTGACTTTC. Protein product: CASSKWATGDPRSGANVLTF.

The rearrangement links TRBV29-1 to TRBJ1-2; TRBD1 matches at 10 bases. The V gene's germline CDR1 is SQVTM and CDR2 ANQGSEA. The CDR3 sequence is 12 residues long. V lost 7 bases and J lost 6; bases outside the gene matches: 5. The CDR3 protein is CSAGGQGDGYTF. The DNA for the CDR3 is TGCAGCGCCGGAGGACAGGGGGATGGCTACACCTTC.

The J gene is TRBJ1-4, the V gene TRBV29-1; D might be TRBD1 (5 bases). The germline gives CDR1 SQVTM, CDR2 ANQGSEA. V was pared by 7 bases and J by 2 bases, with 14 bases between. The CDR3 extends over 14 amino acids. The CDR3 spells CSANKGMTNEKLFF. CDR3 coding DNA: TGCAGCGCCAATAAGGGGATGACTAATGAAAAACTGTTTTTT.

The genes are TRBV2 and TRBJ2-5, with TRBD2 matching 7 bases. V lost 4 bases and J lost 0; bases outside the gene matches: 5. Germline V gene data show CDR1 as SNHLY and CDR2 as FYNNEI. The CDR3 length is 15 residues. The CDR3 loop is CASSAERGHQETQYF. CDR3 DNA: TGTGCCAGCAGTGCGGAGCGGGGCCACCAAGAGACCCAGTACTTC.

The CDR3 loop is CASSPALDRGLSGYTF. The CDR3 coding sequence is TGTGCCAGCTCTCCCGCCCTGGACAGGGGGTTGTCTGGCTACACCTTC. This chain uses TRBV18 with TRBJ1-2; TRBD1 aligns across 10 bases. This CDR3 has 16 amino acids. Unmatched junction bases numbered 14, after V lost 6 bases and J lost 7 bases. From germline, CDR1 is KGHSH and CDR2 LQKENI.

This rearrangement joins TRBV7-3 to TRBJ1-1; D call uncertain. CDR1 and CDR2 (germline): SGHTA, FQGTGA. Between the trimmed V and J ends, which lost 3 bases and 3 bases, there was a span of 8 bases. The CDR3 length is 13 residues. The CDR3 protein is CASSFWRDTEAFF. Here the CDR3 DNA reads TGTGCCAGCAGCTTTTGGAGGGACACTGAAGCTTTCTTT. The full variable domain, rest sourced from reference TRBV7-3 and TRBJ1-1, is GAGVSQTPSNKVTEKGKYVELRCDPISGHTALYWYRQSLGQGPEFLIYFQGTGAADDSGLPNDRFFAVRPEGSVSTLKIQRTERGDSAVYLCASSFWRDTEAFFGQGTRLTVV.

The chain joins TRBV29-1 to TRBJ2-3, with 12 bases aligning to TRBD2. V gave up 7 bases and J gave up 3 bases; unmatched junction bases: 2. Per the germline V gene, CDR1 is SQVTM and CDR2 is ANQGSEA. The CDR3 spans 13 residues. As DNA, the CDR3 is TGCAGCGATGGACTAGCGGGGACAGATACGCAGTATTTT. It codes for CSDGLAGTDTQYF.

The CDR3 DNA reads TGTGCCAGTAGTATCGTAACAGGGGGAGACACTGAAGCTTTCTTT. Translated, it gives CASSIVTGGDTEAFF. The chain couples TRBV19 to TRBJ1-1, with TRBD1 matching 8 bases. The CDR3 extends over 15 amino acids. CDR1 and CDR2 from the germline V gene are LNHDA and SQIVND (reference sequence). V gave up 3 bases and J gave up 3 bases; unmatched junction bases: 6.

CDR3 in DNA: TGTGCCAGTAGTATAGTTCGGCTAGCGGGAAAAGAGACCCAGTACTTC. Protein sequence: CASSIVRLAGKETQYF. The chain has TRBV19 and TRBJ2-5, with 9 positions matching TRBD2. CDR1 and CDR2 (germline): LNHDA, SQIVND (reference sequence). Trimming cost V 1 base and J 3 bases; bases outside gene matches: 6. This CDR3 is 16 amino acids long. The entire variable domain, with the rest obtained from reference TRBV19 and TRBJ2-5, is as follows: DGGITQSPKYLFRKEGQNVTLSCEQNLNHDAMYWYRQDPGQGLRLIYYSQIVNDFQKGDIAEGYSVSREKKESFPLTVTSAQKNPTAFYLCASSIVRLAGKETQYFGPGTRLLVL.

This chain connects TRBV19 to TRBJ1-4; D is perhaps TRBD1 (6 bases). This CDR3 is 16 amino acids long. The germline CDR1 and CDR2 sequences are LNHDA and SQIVND (reference sequence). V lost 6 bases and J lost 3, with 17 bases in between. This chain's CDR3 is CASRSGALRANEKLFF. The CDR3 nucleotides read TGTGCCAGTAGGTCAGGGGCGCTGCGGGCTAATGAAAAACTGTTTTTT.

This clone came up once. The rearrangement uses TRBV5-1 and TRBJ2-1; 7 nucleotides match TRBD1. This CDR3 spans 17 amino acids. V shed 2 bases and J 4 bases; nucleotides not matched to a gene: 12. Germline CDR1 and CDR2: SGHRS and YFSETQ. The CDR3 sequence is CASSFSVRQGNYNEQFF. As DNA, the CDR3 is TGCGCCAGCAGCTTTTCAGTTCGACAGGGCAATTACAATGAGCAGTTCTTC.

CDR3 sequence reads: CAWSVGEYWNTGELFF. Here the CDR3 DNA reads TGTGCCTGGAGTGTAGGGGAATATTGGAACACCGGGGAGCTGTTTTTT. The V and J genes are TRBV30 and TRBJ2-2; D is possibly TRBD1 (5 bases). Trimming cost V 0 bases and J 1 base, with 12 bases left between them. This CDR3 has 16 amino acids. CDR1 and CDR2 (germline): GTSNPN, SVGIG (reference sequence). Variable domain in full (rest from reference TRBV30 and TRBJ2-2): SQTIHQWPATLVQPVGSPLSLECTVEGTSNPNLYWYRQAAGRGLQLLFYSVGIGQISSEVPQNLSASRPQDRQFILSSKKLLLSDSGFYLCAWSVGEYWNTGELFFGEGSRLTVL.